This TCR beta chain was identified in a study of Ad26.COV2.S vaccination and SARS-CoV-2 variants. Repertoires were generated with immunoSEQ multiplex PCR, while TCRdb's copy carries only in-frame clones and drops some. The repertoire consists of some 290,000 clones, with about 85% occurring once and the leading ten covering 2.1%. Stated treatment: roughly 18 received Ad26.COV2.S at low or high dose, single or two shots; 5 received placebo; per-sample allocation not given. The samples were gathered on day 63 after the first injection of vaccine or placebo. The donor was a Boston adult aged 18-55 years. Deletions cut 4 bases from V and 12 bases from J, with 16 bases between. Per the germline V gene, CDR1 is LGHDT and CDR2 is YNNKEL (reference sequence). The CDR3 covers 12 residues.

This sample comprised peripheral blood, obtained in a trial of Ad26.COV2.S vaccine versus placebo. This sequence joins TRBV3-1 (or the pseudogene TRBV3-2) and TRBJ2-7; perhaps TRBD2 as D (5 bases). This sequence was found in a person between 18 and 60 years old who received the Ad26.COV2.S COVID-19 vaccine or a placebo. The CDR3 nucleotides read TGTGCCAGCAGCCCTCCCGGGGTACCTCCGTACTTC. This translates into CASSPPGVPPYF.